Below, 28 T cell receptor beta chains from the same sample are listed, as sequenced in a study of beta chain features in type 1 diabetes (dated by TCRdb to 2017 to 2018). What the authors observed across the whole study: A moderate but significant shortening of TCRB CDR3 length was observed in type 1 diabetes patients in all four CD4+ subsets.

Their antigens are not known. Library creation used the immunoSEQ multiplex PCR assay. The High Capacity cDNA Reverse Transcription Kit was used to reverse transcribe all of the isolated RNA, meaning that expressed TCRB transcripts were what got sequenced. TCRdb took over this immuneACCESS table, retaining in-frame rearrangements with V and J assigned. Such tables are incomplete; in checked studies, under half of the missing clones stem from an unresolved V gene, and the remainder is unexplained. The sample table shows 640,000 or so clones, and 13% are seen once. The ten top clones hold about 0.02% of the sample. The sequenced material came from naive CD4+ T cells from blood. The intended sense of this specimen's cell subset or site label: true naive CD4+ T cells. The receptors were sampled from a man in his late teens or twenties with type 1 diabetes.

This clone was observed a few times. This chain joins TRBV5-1 and TRBJ1-2; D not certain. Trimming shortened V by 5 bases and J by 4 bases, and 21 bases separated the two germline ends. In germline, CDR1 is SGHRS, CDR2 YFSETQ. This CDR3 comprises 16 residues. The CDR3 nucleotides read TGCGCCAGCAGAGGCCTTCCAAGGCCTGTCCTCTATGGCTACACCTTC. It encodes CASRGLPRPVLYGYTF.

The table lists this clone with a few counts. The rearrangement uses TRBV27 and TRBJ2-3; TRBD1 is a possible D gene (6 bases). The CDR3 has 16 amino acids. V was shortened by 5 bases and J by 0 bases, with 15 bases between the two germline ends. Germline CDR1 is MNHEY and CDR2 is SMNVEV (reference sequence). Here the CDR3 reads CASSDRILLSTDTQYF. In DNA, the CDR3 is TGTGCCAGCAGTGACAGGATTCTCTTAAGCACAGATACGCAGTATTTT.

The table lists this clone with a few counts. Other nucleotide sequences from this sample produce the same CDR3. The rearrangement links TRBV30 to TRBJ2-5; 8 bases fit TRBD2. This CDR3 region has 12 residues. Germline trimming cut 1 base from V and 5 bases from J; bases unmatched to any gene: 0. Germline V gene sequence: CDR1 GTSNPN, CDR2 SVGIG (reference sequence). DNA of the CDR3: TGTGCCTGGAGTGCGGGGGGGGAGACCCAGTACTTC. Amino acids: CAWSAGGETQYF.

This chain uses TRBV29-1 with TRBJ2-7, with unresolved D. CDR1 is SQVTM and CDR2 is ANQGSEA in the germline V gene. This CDR3 has 15 residues. V lost 0 bases to trimming and J lost 3 bases, with 15 bases between them. This CDR3 is CSVEDLRNDRYEQYF. The CDR3 nucleotides are TGCAGCGTTGAAGATCTCAGGAATGACCGCTACGAGCAGTACTTC.

This clone has only a few counts. The chain couples TRBV29-1 to TRBJ1-6; no definite D call. Between the trimmed V and J ends, which lost 2 bases and 10 bases, there was a span of 12 bases. From germline, CDR1 is SQVTM and CDR2 ANQGSEA. The CDR3 sequence is 13 residues long. The CDR3 sequence: CSVEYGSGSPLHF. In nucleotides, the CDR3 is TGCAGCGTTGAATACGGGTCCGGGTCACCCCTCCACTTT.

With respect to this clone: The conserved final phenylalanine or tryptophan is absent from the CDR3, which likely points to a read error. No DNA is shown, since the ends of the CDR3 on it are uncertain; the CDR3 is the one TCRdb lists. The V call is TRBV19, the J call TRBJ2-7; whether TRBD1, the table's D call, matches the DNA was not checked. Per germline, CDR1 LNHDA and CDR2 SQIVND (reference sequence). The CDR3 is 10 amino acids long, termini counted. Here the CDR3 reads CASSIPTGLD.

This clone was seen more than once but under ten times. Other nucleotide sequences from this sample produce the same CDR3. The V and J genes are TRBV30 and TRBJ1-1; D is uncertain. Trimming took 0 bases from V and 8 from J, leaving 7 bases between them. CDR1 GTSNPN and CDR2 SVGIG come from the germline V gene (reference sequence). This CDR3 contains 11 residues. For the CDR3, the DNA is TGTGCCTGGAGTGTCGGCGGGGAAGCTTTCTTT. Its protein product is CAWSVGGEAFF.

V is TRBV10-1 and J is TRBJ2-7, with 9 bases identical to TRBD1. The germline V gene has CDR1 WNHNN and CDR2 SYGVQD (reference sequence). The trim removed 5 bases at V and 5 bases at J, leaving 1 base unmatched. The length of the CDR3 is 12 residues. CDR3 amino acids: CASSRTGDEQYF. The CDR3 nucleotides are TGCGCCAGCAGTCGGACAGGGGACGAGCAGTACTTC.

The V gene is TRBV2, the J gene TRBJ1-1, with TRBD1 matching 8 bases. Germline V gene sequence: CDR1 SNHLY, CDR2 FYNNEI. V trimming: 4 bases; J trimming: 5 bases; junction bases outside the gene matches: 3. The CDR3 length is 13 residues. This chain's CDR3 is CASSGTGGTEAFF. The DNA for the CDR3 is TGTGCCAGCAGTGGAACAGGGGGGACTGAAGCTTTCTTT.

V and J are TRBV5-1 and TRBJ2-7; 13 nucleotides align to TRBD2. There are 15 residues in the CDR3. V lost 4 bases, J lost 4 bases, and 5 bases stayed unmatched. Germline CDR1 and CDR2: SGHRS and YFSETQ. The CDR3 reads CASSGGTSGNYEQYF. Here the CDR3 DNA reads TGCGCCAGCAGCGGCGGGACTAGCGGGAATTACGAGCAGTACTTC. Combining the CDR3 with reference TRBV5-1 and TRBJ2-7 gives the whole variable domain KAGVTQTPRYLIKTRGQQVTLSCSPISGHRSVSWYQQTPGQGLQFLFEYFSETQRNKGNFPGRFSGRQFSNSRSEMNVSTLELGDSALYLCASSGGTSGNYEQYFGPGTRLTVT.

This clone was detected a few times. The chain recombines TRBV7-2 with TRBJ2-7; D gene uncertain. The V and J ends lost 0 bases and 5 bases respectively, with 11 bases between them. Looked up from germline, CDR1 is SGHTA and CDR2 is FQGNSA. The CDR3 runs 14 residues. CDR3 in DNA: TGTGCCAGCAGCTTAGCGCTCGCAGTCCACGAGCAGTACTTC. It is translated as CASSLALAVHEQYF.

DNA of the CDR3: TGTGCCAGCAGCCCAACCGGGACAGGGAATGGGAATGAGCAGTTCTTC. It yields the protein CASSPTGTGNGNEQFF. The chain uses TRBV13 and TRBJ2-1; 9 positions agree with TRBD1. V shed 5 bases, J shed 7 bases, and the junction held 12 bases outside the gene matches. This CDR3 region has 16 residues. Looked up from germline, CDR1 is PRHDT and CDR2 is FYEKMQ (reference sequence). The entire variable domain, with the rest obtained from reference TRBV13 and TRBJ2-1, is as follows: AAGVIQSPRHLIKEKRETATLKCYPIPRHDTVYWYQQGPGQDPQFLISFYEKMQSDKGSIPDRFSAQQFSDYHSELNMSSLELGDSALYFCASSPTGTGNGNEQFFGPGTRLTVL.

The V gene is TRBV7-3, the J gene TRBJ2-3, with 15 bases fitting TRBD2. The V gene end was trimmed by 2 bases and the J gene end by 0 bases; junction bases not matched to a gene: 6. Germline values: CDR1 SGHTA, CDR2 FQGTGA. The CDR3 length is 19 residues. In DNA form, the CDR3 reads TGTGCCAGCAGCTTAGCGGGACTAGCGGGGGGCCCCAGCACAGATACGCAGTATTTT. This gives the protein CASSLAGLAGGPSTDTQYF.

This clone was detected a few times. The rearrangement uses TRBV2 and TRBJ1-1; 9 bases fit TRBD1. Germline-derived CDR1 and CDR2 are SNHLY and FYNNEI. The CDR3 spans 13 residues. V gave up 8 bases and J gave up 1 base; unmatched junction bases: 2. Here the CDR3 reads CASGDRANTEAFF. In DNA, the CDR3 is TGTGCCAGCGGGGACAGGGCGAACACTGAAGCTTTCTTT.

There are a few counts of this clone. The chain employs TRBV19 and TRBJ1-5; D remains ambiguous. The germline gives CDR1 LNHDA, CDR2 SQIVND (reference sequence). CDR3 size: 14 residues. The V gene lost 3 bases and the J gene lost 5 bases, with 11 bases spanning the gap. Written as DNA, the CDR3 is TGTGCCAGTAGTATCGTCGGGATGGATCAGCCCCAGCATTTT. Translation: CASSIVGMDQPQHF.

V gene TRBV4-1 combines with J gene TRBJ1-2; D gene uncertain. The germline CDR1 and CDR2 sequences are MGHRA and YSYEKL. The V end lost 0 bases, the J end lost 2 bases, and 13 bases lay between the germline ends. CDR3 size: 16 residues. As DNA, the CDR3 is TGCGCCAGCAGCCAAGACGGTAGCATCCTCAACTATGGCTACACCTTC. Amino acids: CASSQDGSILNYGYTF.

This chain's CDR3 is CAWSPQGFQPQHF. The CDR3 DNA reads TGTGCCTGGAGCCCCCAGGGGTTCCAGCCCCAGCATTTT. The rearrangement joins TRBV30 to TRBJ1-5; a possible D gene is TRBD1 (6 bases). Trimming took off 3 bases at V and 7 bases at J, with 13 bases between the two ends. CDR1 and CDR2 from the germline V gene are GTSNPN and SVGIG (reference sequence). The CDR3 runs to 13 residues.

This clone has only a few counts. The CDR3 loop reads CASSYTGLGVGEAFF. In nucleotides, the CDR3 is TGTGCCAGCAGTTACACAGGGTTGGGGGTCGGTGAAGCTTTCTTT. J is TRBJ1-1 and V is TRBV6-5; TRBD1 might be the D (6 bases). CDR1 is MNHEY, CDR2 SVGAGI, per germline. V lost 2 bases, J lost 7 bases, and 17 bases lay in between. This CDR3 contains 15 residues.

In this sample, this clone turned up a few times. V gene TRBV11-2 combines with J gene TRBJ1-1, with a tentative D call TRBD1 (6 bases). CDR3 length: 15 amino acids. CDR1 SGHAT and CDR2 FQNNGV come from the germline V gene. V was cut by 1 base and J by 3 bases, with 12 bases left in between. Here the CDR3 DNA reads TGTGCCAGCAGCTTAGTGTGGCAGGGGCACACTGAAGCTTTCTTT. Protein sequence: CASSLVWQGHTEAFF.

This sequence joins TRBV5-4 and TRBJ2-3; D is unclear. The germline CDR1 and CDR2 sequences are SGHNT and YYREEE (reference sequence). This CDR3 region has 13 residues. With 2 bases removed from V and 2 bases from J, the gap between germline ends came to 6 bases. CDR3 DNA: TGTGCCAGCAGCTTATTTAACACAGATACGCAGTATTTT. Translation: CASSLFNTDTQYF.

This chain links TRBV6-5 with TRBJ1-2; 8 bases are a match to TRBD1. This CDR3 contains 13 residues. The germline V gene has CDR1 MNHEY and CDR2 SVGAGI. After removal of 5 bases from V and 8 bases from J, the junction contained 7 bases not matched to a gene. The CDR3 spells CASSQGQDGGYTF. As DNA, the CDR3 is TGTGCCAGCAGTCAGGGACAGGATGGGGGCTACACCTTC.

This clone was recorded a few times. The chain recombines TRBV14 with TRBJ2-5; D may correspond to TRBD1 or TRBD2 (7 bases each). The V and J ends lost 2 bases and 5 bases respectively, with 15 bases between them. This CDR3 region has 15 residues. Germline V gene sequence: CDR1 SGHDN, CDR2 FVKESK. CDR3 amino acids: CASSQQGGGTETQYF. The CDR3 region has the DNA TGTGCCAGCAGCCAACAGGGAGGGGGCACGGAGACCCAGTACTTC.

V and J are TRBV7-6 and TRBJ2-7; tentative D call: TRBD1 (5 bases). This CDR3 has 16 amino acids. Deletions cut 5 bases from V and 6 bases from J, with 23 bases between. CDR1 is SGHVS, CDR2 FNYEAQ, per germline. CDR3 coding DNA: TGTGCCAGCAGCACCTCACAGGACCATAAATTTGTCGAGCAGTACTTC. Its translation: CASSTSQDHKFVEQYF.

This clone has more than one count but fewer than ten. The chain recombines TRBV4-1 with TRBJ2-1, with a tentative D call TRBD1 (5 bases). CDR3 length equals 13 residues. V was shortened by 1 base and J by 7 bases, with 8 bases between the two germline ends. CDR1 and CDR2 from the germline V gene are MGHRA and YSYEKL. The CDR3 DNA sequence: TGCGCCAGCAGCCAAGCCAGGGTAAATGAGCAGTTCTTC. This encodes CASSQARVNEQFF.

This clone was observed a handful of times. J is TRBJ1-2 and V is TRBV5-1, with 7 bases lining up with TRBD1. This CDR3 has 16 amino acids. From germline, CDR1 is SGHRS and CDR2 YFSETQ. J lost 6 bases, V lost 4 bases, and 15 bases had no gene match. CDR3 bases: TGCGCCAGCAGCGTAGCGGGACAGCGATTCCCTGATGGCTACACCTTC. Translated: CASSVAGQRFPDGYTF.

V usage is TRBV5-1 and J usage is TRBJ2-1; the D gene is possibly TRBD1 (5 bases). The CDR3 has 13 residues. Between the trimmed V and J ends, which lost 4 bases and 5 bases, there was a span of 10 bases. In germline, CDR1 is SGHRS, CDR2 YFSETQ. The CDR3 spells CASSPDSNNEQFF. The DNA of the CDR3 is TGCGCCAGCAGCCCCGACAGCAACAATGAGCAGTTCTTC.

This clone has a handful of counts. V usage is TRBV25-1 and J usage is TRBJ1-1; D is ambiguous. The germline V gene has CDR1 MGHDK and CDR2 SYGVNS. V gave up 1 base and J gave up 0 bases, with 3 bases separating them. This CDR3 comprises 13 residues. The CDR3 nucleotides read TGTGCCAGCAGTGAATTAATGAACACTGAAGCTTTCTTT. Translated, it gives CASSELMNTEAFF.

This clone has more than one count but fewer than ten. The gene calls are TRBV9 and TRBJ1-6, with D unclear. This CDR3 is built from 14 residues. Germline values: CDR1 SGDLS, CDR2 YYNGEE. Trimming left V 0 bases short and J 5 bases short, with 6 bases between. CDR3 coding DNA: TGTGCCAGCAGCGTAGACGGGAATAATTCACCCCTCCACTTT. Amino acid sequence: CASSVDGNNSPLHF.